Here is one T cell receptor (beta chain) with its context. As yet, its antigen is unknown. The data were obtained in a study of response to subunit inactivated influenza vaccine. Study-wide findings and caveats: The study's authors posited that every seasonal influenza vaccination enlists few new T cells.

In TCRdb, the RT-PCR reads were re-called with MiXCR into one record per CDR3 protein. Of about 180,000 distinct CDR3 sequences detected, over 8.5% appear once; the ten largest clones hold 35% to 40%. The CDR3 is made up of 12 amino acids. Germline CDR1 reads SQVTM; CDR2 reads ANQGSEA. Trimming pared 5 bases from V and 5 bases from J, leaving 12 bases between. This chain uses TRBV29-1 with TRBJ1-2, with D possibly being TRBD1 (6 bases). The material was CD8+ T cells sorted from PBMCs, obtained roughly 24 months after vaccination. The receptor was derived from a man aged 50-75 years who received an inactivated influenza vaccine. CDR3 sequence reads: CSVKRDTYGYTF. CDR3 nucleotide sequence: TGCAGCGTTAAACGGGACACGTATGGCTACACCTTC. Full variable domain (remainder filled in from reference TRBV29-1 and TRBJ1-2): SAVISQKPSRDICQRGTSLTIQCQVDSQVTMMFWYRQQPGQSLTLIATANQGSEATYESGFVIDKFPISRPNLTFSTLTVSNMSPEDSSIYLCSVKRDTYGYTFGSGTRLTVV.